Included here is one T cell receptor (beta chain) sequence, with context. The V end was cut by 0 bases, the J end by 4 bases, with 6 bases between. This CDR3 has 13 residues. Per the germline V gene, CDR1 is LGHDT and CDR2 is YNNKEL (reference sequence). The data were obtained in a study of blood T cell repertoires in COVID-19. Study as a whole: Acute-phase and convalescent COVID-19 samples originated in the United States, Italy and Spain.

TCRdb keeps only in-frame clones here, not all; method: immunoSEQ multiplex PCR. The sample includes some 300,000 clones, around 89% of them seen just once. Two negative PCRs, clearance, or symptom resolution had been documented for recovered Cohort 3 donors. The J gene is TRBJ2-5, the V gene TRBV3-1 (or the pseudogene TRBV3-2), with no clear D. The sequence was obtained from a woman in her thirties or forties who had recovered from COVID-19. Sequenced material: PBMCs or T cells enriched from blood (not recorded which). CDR3 loop: CASSQDARETQYF. The DNA of the CDR3 is TGTGCCAGCAGCCAAGATGCTAGAGAGACCCAGTACTTC.